This T cell receptor beta chain was sequenced during a study of blood T cell repertoires in COVID-19. In the study overall: Spain, Italy and the United States supplied samples that represented acute and convalescent COVID-19.

In the study's own analysis: The authors estimated nucleated cell counts from reference gene primer amplification. Sequencing used immunoSEQ multiplex PCR; TCRdb keeps in-frame clones, though not all of them. V, J and clone size are taken as reported in that table, and D and trimming were inferred from the DNA itself. The sample shows under 250,000 clones, around four fifths of them seen only once. Losses at the gene ends were 10 bases for V and 0 bases for J; bases not matched to a gene: 8. Germline V CDR1 and CDR2: MNHEY, SVGAGI. The CDR3 sequence is 14 residues long. Sequencing was carried out using peripheral blood. The TCR sequence derives from a man aged 30 to 39 who had recovered from COVID-19. The gene calls are TRBV6-5 and TRBJ2-5, with 7 bases identical to TRBD2. The CDR3 sequence: CATGGGPHQETQYF. The CDR3 DNA is TGTGCCACTGGCGGGGGACCCCACCAAGAGACCCAGTACTTC.